This TCR beta chain was retrieved from a study of blood T cell repertoires in COVID-19. Across the whole study: Acute and convalescent COVID-19 specimens originated in the United States, Italy and Spain. PBMCs, B-cell-depleted T cells, or T cells provided the cDNA or gDNA that made up the material.

The CDR3 runs to 11 residues. Trimming pared 8 bases from V and 3 bases from J, leaving 5 bases between. Germline CDR1 MNHNY, CDR2 SVGAGI (reference sequence). Original data processing: Amplification of reference gene primers provided the estimated nucleated cell counts. Assay used: immunoSEQ multiplex PCR; TCRdb lists only in-frame clones, some missing. From that table come the V and J calls and clone size; the DNA was used to work out D and trimming. The sample includes some 120,000 clones, approximately 80% seen only once; the top ten take roughly 25%. The material sequenced was peripheral blood. This receptor was obtained from a human donor in a cohort sampled during active COVID-19. The gene calls are TRBV6-6 and TRBJ2-1; TRBD2 is a possible D gene (5 bases). The CDR3 protein is CASGSYNEQFF. CDR3 nucleotides: TGTGCCAGCGGGAGCTACAATGAGCAGTTCTTC.